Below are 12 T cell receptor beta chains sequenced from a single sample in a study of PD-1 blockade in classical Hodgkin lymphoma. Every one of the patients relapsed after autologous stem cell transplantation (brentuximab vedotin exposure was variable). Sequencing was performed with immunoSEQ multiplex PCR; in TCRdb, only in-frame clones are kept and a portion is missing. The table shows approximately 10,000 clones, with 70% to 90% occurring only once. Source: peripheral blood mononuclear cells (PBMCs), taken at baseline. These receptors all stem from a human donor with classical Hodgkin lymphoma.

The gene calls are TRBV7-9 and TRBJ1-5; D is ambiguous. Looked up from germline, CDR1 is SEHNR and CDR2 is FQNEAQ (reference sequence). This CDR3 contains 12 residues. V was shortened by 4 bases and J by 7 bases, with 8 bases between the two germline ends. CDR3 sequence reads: CASSSLYQPQHF. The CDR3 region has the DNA TGTGCCAGCAGCTCCCTGTACCAGCCCCAGCATTTT.

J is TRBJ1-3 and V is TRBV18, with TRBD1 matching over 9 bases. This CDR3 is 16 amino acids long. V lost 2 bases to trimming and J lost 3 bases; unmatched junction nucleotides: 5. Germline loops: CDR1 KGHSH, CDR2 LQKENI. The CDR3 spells CASSPSTGGSGNTIYF. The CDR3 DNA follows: TGTGCCAGCTCACCATCGACAGGGGGAAGTGGAAACACCATATATTTT.

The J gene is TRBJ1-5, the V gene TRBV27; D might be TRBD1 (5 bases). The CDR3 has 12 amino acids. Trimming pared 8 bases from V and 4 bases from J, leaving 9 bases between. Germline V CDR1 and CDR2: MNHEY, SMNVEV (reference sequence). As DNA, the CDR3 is TGTGCCAGCGGGGGGGTAAATCAGCCCCAGCATTTT. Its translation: CASGGVNQPQHF.

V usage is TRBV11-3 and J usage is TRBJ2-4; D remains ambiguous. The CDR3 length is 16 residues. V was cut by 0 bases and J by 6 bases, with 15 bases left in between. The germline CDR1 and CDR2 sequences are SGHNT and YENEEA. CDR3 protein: CASSLDIRQLGNIQYF. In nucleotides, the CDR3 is TGTGCCAGCAGCTTAGACATTCGGCAGTTGGGAAACATTCAGTACTTC.

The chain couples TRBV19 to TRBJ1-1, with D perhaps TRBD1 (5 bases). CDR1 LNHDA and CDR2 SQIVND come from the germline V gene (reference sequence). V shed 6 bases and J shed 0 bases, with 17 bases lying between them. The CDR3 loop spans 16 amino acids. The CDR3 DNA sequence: TGTGCCAGTAGGAATCTCGGGGAGGGGATGAACACTGAAGCTTTCTTT. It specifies CASRNLGEGMNTEAFF.

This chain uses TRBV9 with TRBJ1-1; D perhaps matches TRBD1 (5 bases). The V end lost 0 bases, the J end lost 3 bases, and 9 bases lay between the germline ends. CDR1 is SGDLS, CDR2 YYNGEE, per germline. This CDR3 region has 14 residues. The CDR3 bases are TGTGCCAGCAGCGTAGGCAGGGAGCACACTGAAGCTTTCTTT. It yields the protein CASSVGREHTEAFF.

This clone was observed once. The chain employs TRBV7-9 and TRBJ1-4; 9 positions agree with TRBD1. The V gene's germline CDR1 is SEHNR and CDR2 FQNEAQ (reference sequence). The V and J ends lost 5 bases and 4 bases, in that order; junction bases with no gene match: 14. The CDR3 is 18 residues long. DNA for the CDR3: TGTGCCAGCAGCCGAGCCGGGACAGGGTGGGGACATAATGAAAAACTGTTTTTT. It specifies CASSRAGTGWGHNEKLFF. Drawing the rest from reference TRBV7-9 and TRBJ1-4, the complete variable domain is DTGVSQNPRHKITKRGQNVTFRCDPISEHNRLYWYRQTLGQGPEFLTYFQNEAQLEKSRLLSDRFSAERPKGSFSTLEIQRTEQGDSAMYLCASSRAGTGWGHNEKLFFGSGTQLSVL.

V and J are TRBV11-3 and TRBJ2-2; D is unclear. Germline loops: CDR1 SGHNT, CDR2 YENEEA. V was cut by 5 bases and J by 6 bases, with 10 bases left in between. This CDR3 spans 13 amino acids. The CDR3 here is CASSPASSGELFF. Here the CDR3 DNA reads TGTGCCAGCAGCCCAGCTTCTTCCGGGGAGCTGTTTTTT.

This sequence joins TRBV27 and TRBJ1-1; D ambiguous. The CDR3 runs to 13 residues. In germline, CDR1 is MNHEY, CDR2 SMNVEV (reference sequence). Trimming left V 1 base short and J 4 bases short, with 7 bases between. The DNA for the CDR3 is TGTGCCAGCAGTTTATTGGAGGGCACTGAAGCTTTCTTT. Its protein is CASSLLEGTEAFF.

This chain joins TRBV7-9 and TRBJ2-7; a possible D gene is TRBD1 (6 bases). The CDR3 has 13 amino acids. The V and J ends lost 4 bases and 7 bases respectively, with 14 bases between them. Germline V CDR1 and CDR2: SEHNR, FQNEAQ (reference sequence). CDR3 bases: TGTGCCAGCAGCTCCACAGGGTTGGGAGAGCAGTACTTC. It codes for CASSSTGLGEQYF.

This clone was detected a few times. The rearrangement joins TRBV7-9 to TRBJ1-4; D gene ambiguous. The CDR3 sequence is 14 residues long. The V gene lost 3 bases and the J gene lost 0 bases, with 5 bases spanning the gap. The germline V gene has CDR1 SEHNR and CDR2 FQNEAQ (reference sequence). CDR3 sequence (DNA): TGTGCCAGCAGCTTGTTTGCAACTAATGAAAAACTGTTTTTT. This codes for CASSLFATNEKLFF.

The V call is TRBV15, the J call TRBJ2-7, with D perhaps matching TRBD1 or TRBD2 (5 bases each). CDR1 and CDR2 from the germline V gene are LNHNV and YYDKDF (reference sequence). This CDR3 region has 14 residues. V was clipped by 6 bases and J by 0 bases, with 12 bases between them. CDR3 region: CATRGTASSYEQYF. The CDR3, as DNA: TGTGCCACCAGAGGGACGGCTAGCTCCTACGAGCAGTACTTC.